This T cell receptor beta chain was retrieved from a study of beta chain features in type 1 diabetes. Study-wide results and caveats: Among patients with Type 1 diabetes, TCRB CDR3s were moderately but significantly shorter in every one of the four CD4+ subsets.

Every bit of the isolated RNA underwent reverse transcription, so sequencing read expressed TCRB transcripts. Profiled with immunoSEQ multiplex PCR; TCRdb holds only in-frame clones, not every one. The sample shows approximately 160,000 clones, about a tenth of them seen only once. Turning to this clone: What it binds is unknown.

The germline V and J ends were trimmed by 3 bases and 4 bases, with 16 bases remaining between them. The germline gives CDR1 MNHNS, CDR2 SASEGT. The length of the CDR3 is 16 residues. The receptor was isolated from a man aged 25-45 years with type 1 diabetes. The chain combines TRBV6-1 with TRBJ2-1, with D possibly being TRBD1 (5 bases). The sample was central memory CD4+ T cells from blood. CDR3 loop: CASSDRGRTLYNEQFF. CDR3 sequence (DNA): TGTGCCAGCAGTGACCGTGGTCGGACATTATACAATGAGCAGTTCTTC.